These T cell receptor beta chains were read from a single sample in a study of T cell responses to AZD1222 COVID-19 vaccine. Clones were sequenced by immunoSEQ multiplex PCR, and TCRdb holds only the in-frame ones, with some missing. Among roughly 150,000 clones listed, 80% to 95% were seen once. This material consisted of peripheral blood, taken on day 0 of AZD1222 vaccination. The receptors here all came from an adult in good health. The CDR3 runs from the conserved cysteine through the conserved F or W. D genes are given only for firm matches. Not all rows give a size; the values are once, few, many and, for expanded clones, a class.

J,V,size,D,CDR3,DNA
TRBJ2-3,TRBV6-4,once,.,CASSEAGGDVNTQYF,TGTGCCAGCAGTGAGGCCGGCGGGGATGTAAATACGCAGTATTTT
TRBJ1-4,TRBV6-5,.,.,CASSYIGVRDNEKLFF,TGTGCCAGCAGTTACATCGGGGTCAGGGATAATGAAAAACTGTTTTTT
TRBJ1-2,TRBV19,.,.,CASIPRSGEYYGYTF,TGTGCCAGTATCCCTCGGTCAGGGGAATACTATGGCTACACCTTC
TRBJ1-6,TRBV6-5,.,.,CASSYVSSGVTLHF,TGTGCCAGCAGTTACGTCTCCTCAGGGGTCACCCTCCACTTT
TRBJ2-7,TRBV7-2,.,TRBD2,CASSLGLLAGGEEQYF,TGTGCCAGCAGCTTAGGCTTATTGGCGGGAGGCGAAGAGCAGTACTTC
TRBJ1-3,TRBV14,.,.,CASSQVHPGNTIYF,TGTGCCAGCAGCCAAGTCCATCCCGGGAACACCATATATTTT
TRBJ1-4,TRBV28,.,.,CASSQRTPRGEKLFF,TGTGCCAGCAGTCAAAGGACACCCAGGGGTGAAAAACTGTTTTTT
TRBJ1-3,TRBV9,.,TRBD1,CASSVSDRGHGNTIYF,TGTGCCAGCAGCGTCTCAGACAGGGGGCACGGAAACACCATATATTTT
TRBJ1-6,TRBV4-3,.,.,CASSQGEGFNNSPLHF,TGCGCCAGCAGCCAAGGGGAGGGGTTCAATAATTCACCCCTCCACTTT
TRBJ1-5,TRBV12-3/TRBV12-4,.,.,CASRGGTNQPQHF,TGTGCCAGCAGAGGGGGTACCAATCAGCCCCAGCATTTT
TRBJ1-2,TRBV27,.,.,CASSPRGLPVSYGYTF,TGTGCCAGCAGTCCCCGAGGGTTGCCAGTCAGCTATGGCTACACCTTC
TRBJ1-5,TRBV6-5,.,.,CASSLGRGDQPQHF,TGTGCCAGCAGTCTAGGGCGAGGGGATCAGCCCCAGCATTTT
TRBJ2-2,TRBV9,.,.,CASSVEETSGDTGELFF,TGTGCCAGCAGCGTAGAGGAGACTAGTGGCGACACCGGGGAGCTGTTTTTT